Below are 16 T cell receptor beta chains sequenced from a single sample in a study of cytomegalovirus exposure and HLA in healthy donors. It was with 60 Vbeta and 13 Jbeta primers that the PCR ran. Libraries were prepared by immunoSEQ multiplex PCR; TCRdb keeps only in-frame clonotypes and omits some of them. The table includes some 140,000 clones, about 85% detected once. Sequenced input: PBMCs. These receptors were taken from a man aged 25-40 years in good health and CMV-seropositive.

This clone was found a few times. The rearrangement links TRBV29-1 to TRBJ1-2; tentative D call: TRBD1 (5 bases). The CDR3 runs to 13 residues. Germline CDR1 reads SQVTM; CDR2 reads ANQGSEA. V shed 4 bases and J shed 4 bases, with 13 bases lying between them. The CDR3 region has the DNA TGCAGCGTTGCAACAGGTGGTATCTATGGCTACACCTTC. Its translation is CSVATGGIYGYTF.

The chain recombines TRBV9 with TRBJ2-5, with 10 nucleotides matching TRBD2. The J segment lost 2 bases and the V segment lost 4 bases, leaving 11 bases of the junction unmatched. This CDR3 contains 17 residues. Per the germline V gene, CDR1 is SGDLS and CDR2 is YYNGEE. The chain's CDR3 is CASSPDQLLAGQETQYF. CDR3 nucleotide sequence: TGTGCCAGCAGCCCCGACCAACTACTAGCGGGGCAAGAGACCCAGTACTTC.

V and J are TRBV9 and TRBJ1-1; a weak D match, TRBD1 (5 bases). V lost 3 bases to trimming and J lost 1 base, with 10 bases between them. The germline CDR1 and CDR2 sequences are SGDLS and YYNGEE. This CDR3 has 14 amino acids. CDR3 in amino acids: CASSAGLPNTEAFF. CDR3 nucleotide sequence: TGTGCCAGCAGCGCAGGGCTTCCGAACACTGAAGCTTTCTTT. Drawing the rest from reference TRBV9 and TRBJ1-1, the complete variable domain is DSGVTQTPKHLITATGQRVTLRCSPRSGDLSVYWYQQSLDQGLQFLIQYYNGEERAKGNILERFSAQQFPDLHSELNLSSLELGDSALYFCASSAGLPNTEAFFGQGTRLTVV.

This sequence joins TRBV2 and TRBJ1-2; 7 nucleotides match TRBD1. Per germline, CDR1 SNHLY and CDR2 FYNNEI. V trimming: 1 base; J trimming: 4 bases; junction bases outside the gene matches: 6. This CDR3 spans 15 amino acids. CDR3 region: CASSEGGGQGYGYTF. The CDR3 DNA reads as TGTGCCAGCAGTGAAGGAGGGGGCCAAGGCTATGGCTACACCTTC. Variable domain in full (rest from reference TRBV2 and TRBJ1-2): EPEVTQTPSHQVTQMGQEVILRCVPISNHLYFYWYRQILGQKVEFLVSFYNNEISEKSEIFDDQFSVERPDGSNFTLKIRSTKLEDSAMYFCASSEGGGQGYGYTFGSGTRLTVV.

V is TRBV6-5 and J is TRBJ1-2; TRBD1 is a possible D gene (5 bases). Germline lookup yields CDR1 MNHEY and CDR2 SVGAGI. The ends were cut back, 0 bases at V and 4 bases at J, with 12 bases in the middle. This CDR3 comprises 15 residues. CDR3 residues: CASSYSGTGVYGYTF. CDR3 coding DNA: TGTGCCAGCAGTTACTCGGGGACGGGAGTCTATGGCTACACCTTC.

The chain has TRBV9 and TRBJ2-3; 9 bases are a match to TRBD1. Germline CDR1 and CDR2: SGDLS and YYNGEE. V lost 3 bases to trimming and J lost 5 bases; unmatched junction nucleotides: 16. The CDR3 has 18 amino acids. In DNA, the CDR3 is TGTGCCAGCAGCGCCGAACAGGGGGCCCTCGATATGATAGATACGCAGTATTTT. Residues: CASSAEQGALDMIDTQYF.

V and J are TRBV11-3 and TRBJ2-1; a possible D gene is TRBD1 (6 bases). V was cut by 3 bases and J by 0 bases, with 9 bases left in between. Looked up from germline, CDR1 is SGHNT and CDR2 is YENEEA. There are 15 residues in the CDR3. The CDR3 region has the DNA TGTGCCAGCAGCTTTGGACAGAGCTCCTACAATGAGCAGTTCTTC. The encoded protein is CASSFGQSSYNEQFF.

The chain carries TRBV7-9 and TRBJ2-1; 10 positions match TRBD2. The V gene's germline CDR1 is SEHNR and CDR2 FQNEAQ (reference sequence). This CDR3 has 15 residues. V shed 5 bases, J shed 0 bases, and the junction held 1 base outside the gene matches. The CDR3 loop is CASSRTSGSYNEQFF. CDR3 DNA sequence: TGTGCCAGCAGCAGGACTAGCGGCTCCTACAATGAGCAGTTCTTC.

The chain links TRBV14 to TRBJ2-1, with 11 bases that match TRBD2. The CDR3 covers 15 residues. V was pared by 3 bases and J by 7 bases, with 5 bases of the junction left unmatched. Germline V gene data show CDR1 as SGHDN and CDR2 as FVKESK. DNA for the CDR3: TGTGCCAGCAGCCAGGGACTAGCGGTCGGAAATGAGCAGTTCTTC. The encoded protein is CASSQGLAVGNEQFF.

The chain joins TRBV4-2 to TRBJ2-3; D is ambiguous. The germline V and J ends were trimmed by 0 bases and 0 bases, with 4 bases remaining between them. Germline values: CDR1 LGHNA, CDR2 YNFKEQ. CDR3 length: 14 amino acids. CDR3 amino acids: CASSQDLSTDTQYF. Written as DNA, the CDR3 is TGTGCCAGCAGCCAAGATCTGAGCACAGATACGCAGTATTTT.

The chain is built from TRBV20-1 and TRBJ2-7; D is undetermined. V was trimmed by 3 bases and J by 3 bases, leaving 6 bases between them. This CDR3 has 11 residues. Germline values: CDR1 DFQATT, CDR2 SNEGSKA (reference sequence). The CDR3 nucleotides read TGCAGTGCTAGTGGGCTCTACGAGCAGTACTTC. Its protein is CSASGLYEQYF.

This clone was seen a single time. The rearrangement uses TRBV11-2 and TRBJ2-1; TRBD1 matches at 9 bases. V lost 5 bases, J lost 0 bases, and 14 bases stayed unmatched. Germline CDR1 and CDR2: SGHAT and FQNNGV. The CDR3 sequence is 19 residues long. The CDR3 coding sequence is TGTGCCAGCAGCGGAACCGGGACAGGGATTCTTAGCTCCTACAATGAGCAGTTCTTC. This codes for CASSGTGTGILSSYNEQFF.

The V gene is TRBV5-6, the J gene TRBJ2-7; 12 bases line up with TRBD2. There are 14 residues in the CDR3. V lost 4 bases and J lost 8; bases outside the gene matches: 7. CDR1 is SGHDT and CDR2 is YYEEEE in the germline V gene. The CDR3 spells CASSPTSGRRKQYF. CDR3 bases: TGTGCCAGCAGCCCGACTAGCGGGAGAAGAAAGCAGTACTTC. Complete variable domain (other parts from reference TRBV5-6 and TRBJ2-7): DAGVTQSPTHLIKTRGQQVTLRCSPKSGHDTVSWYQQALGQGPQFIFQYYEEEERQRGNFPDRFSGHQFPNYSSELNVNALLLGDSALYLCASSPTSGRRKQYFGPGTRLTVT.

The chain combines TRBV6-5 with TRBJ2-7; D may be TRBD2 (6 bases). This CDR3 contains 14 residues. The V end lost 5 bases, the J end lost 7 bases, and 18 bases lay between the germline ends. Germline V gene sequence: CDR1 MNHEY, CDR2 SVGAGI. This CDR3 is CASSPKLGAGEQYF. CDR3 nucleotide sequence: TGTGCCAGCAGTCCTAAGTTGGGCGCGGGAGAGCAGTACTTC.

The genes are TRBV27 and TRBJ2-1; TRBD1 might be the D (6 bases). Trimming left V 4 bases short and J 0 bases short, with 10 bases between. CDR1 and CDR2 from the germline V gene are MNHEY and SMNVEV (reference sequence). This CDR3 is 15 amino acids long. CDR3 sequence (DNA): TGTGCCAGCAGTTATGTGGGGGCCTCCTACAATGAGCAGTTCTTC. Its protein product is CASSYVGASYNEQFF.

The table lists this clone with a count of one. The genes are TRBV11-2 and TRBJ1-1; no firm D call. V dropped 5 bases and J dropped 1 base, with 11 bases sitting between them. This CDR3 comprises 14 residues. Germline-derived CDR1 and CDR2 are SGHAT and FQNNGV. The CDR3 DNA reads as TGTGCCAGCAGCCCCCAATTAGAGAACACTGAAGCTTTCTTT. It translates to CASSPQLENTEAFF.